This T cell receptor (beta chain) appears in the sequencing data of a study of blood T cell repertoires in COVID-19. Study-level background: Acute and convalescent COVID-19 specimens originated in the United States, Italy and Spain. PBMCs, B-cell-depleted T cells, or T cells were the source of the cDNA or gDNA that made up the material.

V was cut by 4 bases and J by 0 bases, with 13 bases left in between. In germline, CDR1 is SGHNT, CDR2 YYREEE (reference sequence). The CDR3 loop spans 15 amino acids. Per the authors' pipeline: Counts of nucleated cells, estimated from reference gene primer amplification, were obtained. Profiled with immunoSEQ multiplex PCR; TCRdb holds only in-frame clones, not every one. V, J and clone size were drawn from that table, and D and trimming were deduced from the DNA. The sample includes some 99,000 clones, nearly 90% of them seen just once. This clonotype was obtained from a man aged 65 to 79 with acute or convalescent COVID-19. The sequencing input was peripheral blood. V gene TRBV5-4 combines with J gene TRBJ1-1; D gene uncertain. CDR3 sequence (DNA): TGTGCCAGCAGCCCCCCCGCGGGTTTGAACACTGAAGCTTTCTTT. Its translation: CASSPPAGLNTEAFF.